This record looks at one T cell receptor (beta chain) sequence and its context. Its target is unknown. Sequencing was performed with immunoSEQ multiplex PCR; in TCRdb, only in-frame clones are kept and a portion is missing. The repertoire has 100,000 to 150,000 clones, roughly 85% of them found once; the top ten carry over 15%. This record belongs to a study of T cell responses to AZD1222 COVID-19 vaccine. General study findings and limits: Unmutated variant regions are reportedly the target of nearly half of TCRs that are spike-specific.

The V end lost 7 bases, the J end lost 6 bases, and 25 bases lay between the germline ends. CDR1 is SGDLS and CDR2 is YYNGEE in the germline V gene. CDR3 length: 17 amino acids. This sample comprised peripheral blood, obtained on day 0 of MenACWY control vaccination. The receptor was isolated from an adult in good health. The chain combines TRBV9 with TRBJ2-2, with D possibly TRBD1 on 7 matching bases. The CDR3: CASSGQVGTRTSGELFF. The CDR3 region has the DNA TGTGCCAGCTCCGGACAGGTCGGGACTCGCACCTCCGGGGAGCTGTTTTTT.